The 22 T cell receptor beta chains reported below all come from one sample, sequenced in a study of Graves' ophthalmopathy and Graves' hyperthyroidism. Amplification of the TCR beta CDR3 regions used RNA transcripts (as template). After a first-round RT-PCR with HTBI primers, a second-round multiplex PCR was run. A single record per CDR3 protein comes from TCRdb applying MiXCR to the multiplex PCR reads. Counted here are about 220,000 distinct CDR3 sequences, about 22% occurring once; the ten biggest clones make up 35% to 55%. Sequencing was performed on peripheral blood. The receptors come from a woman in her 50s with Graves' ophthalmopathy.

The V call is TRBV6-1, the J call TRBJ2-4; 11 bases align to TRBD2. The CDR3 is 16 amino acids. Germline assignment: CDR1 MNHNS and CDR2 SASEGT. V dropped 6 bases and J dropped 0; count of bases not matched to a gene: 4. The CDR3 DNA reads TGTGCCAGCAGCGAACTAGCGGGGGTAGCCAAAAACATTCAGTACTTC. It yields the protein CASSELAGVAKNIQYF.

A single count supports this clonotype. The chain has TRBV27 and TRBJ1-5, with no clear D. The germline V and J ends were trimmed by 2 bases and 0 bases, with 14 bases remaining between them. CDR3 length: 17 residues. Germline assignment: CDR1 MNHEY and CDR2 SMNVEV (reference sequence). Here the CDR3 reads CASSLGYGLDSNQPQHF. For the CDR3, the DNA is TGTGCCAGCAGTTTAGGGTACGGCCTGGATAGCAATCAGCCCCAGCATTTT.

The chain links TRBV7-2 to TRBJ2-7, with D unresolved. CDR1 is SGHTA, CDR2 FQGNSA, per germline. This CDR3 comprises 14 residues. Trimming took 1 base from V and 3 from J, leaving 10 bases between them. CDR3 protein: CASSLGRNYYEQYF. The CDR3 region has the DNA TGTGCCAGCAGCTTAGGGCGGAACTACTACGAGCAGTACTTC.

This clonotype showed up just once. Here the CDR3 reads CASSLDSSSGNTIYF. The CDR3 DNA sequence: TGTGCCAGCAGCTTAGACTCCAGCTCTGGAAACACCATATATTTT. This chain links TRBV11-2 with TRBJ1-3; D remains ambiguous. Trimming shortened V by 0 bases and J by 0 bases, and 6 bases separated the two germline ends. Germline-derived CDR1 and CDR2 are SGHAT and FQNNGV. The CDR3 loop spans 15 amino acids.

The V gene is TRBV9, the J gene TRBJ2-5, with 7 bases aligning to TRBD2. The germline CDR1 and CDR2 sequences are SGDLS and YYNGEE. The length of the CDR3 is 16 residues. J was trimmed by 5 bases and V by 4 bases; bases with no gene match: 14. For the CDR3, the DNA is TGTGCCAGCAGCACCGGGGGAGGGAGGGCCGGGGAGACCCAGTACTTC. Translation gives CASSTGGGRAGETQYF.

A few counts support this clonotype. The chain has TRBV2 and TRBJ1-2; D perhaps matches TRBD1 (6 bases). The CDR3 loop spans 14 amino acids. The germline gives CDR1 SNHLY, CDR2 FYNNEI. The V end was cut by 5 bases, the J end by 8 bases, with 18 bases between. In nucleotides, the CDR3 is TGTGCCAGCAGTCGACAGACACAGGGTACGGGCTACACCTTC. Amino acid sequence: CASSRQTQGTGYTF. The variable domain in full, with the rest retrieved from reference TRBV2 and TRBJ1-2, is EPEVTQTPSHQVTQMGQEVILRCVPISNHLYFYWYRQILGQKVEFLVSFYNNEISEKSEIFDDQFSVERPDGSNFTLKIRSTKLEDSAMYFCASSRQTQGTGYTFGSGTRLTVV.

This clonotype came up many times. This chain joins TRBV12-5 and TRBJ1-5, with D perhaps matching TRBD1 (5 bases). Trimming pared 0 bases from V and 7 bases from J, leaving 13 bases between. The CDR3 length is 15 residues. Germline V gene lookup returns CDR1 LGHNT and CDR2 FRNRAP. The DNA for the CDR3 is TGTGCTAGTGGTTTGGTTGCTCAGGGTCGGCAGCCCCAGCATTTT. Its protein product is CASGLVAQGRQPQHF.

The chain is built from TRBV6-1 and TRBJ1-1; no reliable D call. V was cut by 7 bases and J by 1 base, with 7 bases left in between. This CDR3 is built from 12 residues. The germline CDR1 and CDR2 sequences are MNHNS and SASEGT. The CDR3 sequence: CASTVSNTEAFF. CDR3 coding DNA: TGTGCCAGCACCGTTTCGAACACTGAAGCTTTCTTT.

This clonotype came up many times. This sequence joins TRBV5-6 and TRBJ2-3, with 11 nucleotides matching TRBD2. Germline loops: CDR1 SGHDT, CDR2 YYEEEE. This CDR3 is 17 amino acids long. Trimming removed 0 bases from V and 6 bases from J; junction bases left unmatched: 9. CDR3 DNA sequence: TGTGCCAGCAGCTTGGGAGCTAGCGGGAGGTTGGGGGATACGCAGTATTTT. It codes for CASSLGASGRLGDTQYF.

In its sample, this clonotype was seen many times. The rearrangement joins TRBV20-1 to TRBJ2-7; 8 positions match TRBD2. The CDR3 is made up of 14 amino acids. The trim removed 5 bases at V and 3 bases at J, leaving 9 bases unmatched. Germline V lookup: CDR1 DFQATT, CDR2 SNEGSKA (reference sequence). The CDR3 nucleotides are TGCAGTGCTCACCTAGCGGGCCTTAGCTACGAGCAGTACTTC. Its protein product is CSAHLAGLSYEQYF.

This clonotype was seen ten or more times. This rearrangement joins TRBV24-1 to TRBJ2-7; weak D call: TRBD1 (6 bases). CDR3 length equals 15 residues. Trimming pared 3 bases from V and 2 bases from J, leaving 13 bases between. Germline loops: CDR1 KGHDR, CDR2 SFDVKD. The CDR3: CATSDHRTETYEQYF. CDR3 DNA: TGTGCCACCAGTGATCATCGGACAGAAACCTACGAGCAGTACTTC.

The V and J genes are TRBV11-2 and TRBJ2-7; D not resolved. With 2 bases removed from V and 7 bases from J, the gap between germline ends came to 18 bases. CDR3 length equals 15 residues. The germline gives CDR1 SGHAT, CDR2 FQNNGV. The CDR3: CASSLSSRGVREQYF. The CDR3 nucleotides are TGTGCCAGCAGCTTAAGTAGCCGAGGAGTGAGGGAGCAGTACTTC.

The rearrangement uses TRBV6-5 and TRBJ1-1; no definite D call. The germline CDR1 and CDR2 sequences are MNHEY and SVGAGI. The CDR3 runs to 11 residues. Trimming took 10 bases from V and 7 from J, leaving 13 bases between them. The CDR3 DNA reads TGTGCCACCATTAGGACGGATGAAGCTTTCTTT. Amino acid sequence: CATIRTDEAFF.

This clonotype occurred many times. V and J are TRBV28 and TRBJ1-1; D is unclear. CDR1 and CDR2 (germline): MDHEN, SYDVKM. V gave up 3 bases and J gave up 9 bases, with 8 bases separating them. This CDR3 spans 11 amino acids. The CDR3 coding sequence is TGTGCCAGCAGTTTTAAGGAAAAAGCTTTCTTT. It yields the protein CASSFKEKAFF.

This clonotype was recorded many times. For the CDR3, the DNA is TGCGCCAGCAGCTTTGACAGTCTCTATACCTACGAGCAGTACTTC. Its translation: CASSFDSLYTYEQYF. The chain uses TRBV5-1 and TRBJ2-7; D might be TRBD1 (5 bases). Germline V lookup: CDR1 SGHRS, CDR2 YFSETQ. The CDR3 sequence is 15 residues long. V shed 2 bases and J shed 2 bases, with 14 bases lying between them.

This clonotype was counted at least ten times. The CDR3 DNA is TGTGCCAGCAGTACTCCCGGGACTAGCGGATCCGGGCAGTACTTC. Its translation is CASSTPGTSGSGQYF. The chain is built from TRBV6-5 and TRBJ2-7; TRBD2 agrees at 11 bases. Looked up from germline, CDR1 is MNHEY and CDR2 is SVGAGI. J lost 9 bases, V lost 5 bases, and 12 bases had no gene match. This CDR3 region has 15 residues.

This clonotype was counted at least ten times. The junction departs from germline at one end; a sequencing error may be responsible. This chain links TRBV6-5 with TRBJ1-1; possibly TRBD1 for D (6 bases). Germline V lookup: CDR1 MNHEY, CDR2 SVGAGI. CDR3 length: 15 amino acids. The CDR3 is CASSLIQIGGTEALF. As DNA, the CDR3 is TGTGCCAGCAGTTTGATCCAGATCGGGGGCACTGAAGCTCTCTTT.

The table lists this clonotype with many counts. The genes are TRBV6-5 and TRBJ1-5; 7 bases fit TRBD1. The ends lost 3 bases at V and 6 bases at J; junction bases unmatched: 2. Germline V gene data show CDR1 as MNHEY and CDR2 as SVGAGI. The CDR3 is made up of 13 amino acids. The CDR3, as DNA: TGTGCCAGCAGTTATGACAGGGTTCAGCCCCAGCATTTT. This codes for CASSYDRVQPQHF.

This clonotype has ten or more counts. This chain connects TRBV30 to TRBJ1-5; possibly TRBD1 for D (5 bases). V was shortened by 0 bases and J by 12 bases, with 12 bases between the two germline ends. CDR1 is GTSNPN and CDR2 is SVGIG in the germline V gene (reference sequence). There are 12 residues in the CDR3. The CDR3 DNA follows: TGTGCCTGGAGTGTACTAGGGGAAGGCCAGCATTTT. It specifies CAWSVLGEGQHF.

This clonotype was found many times. The V gene is TRBV27, the J gene TRBJ1-2, with D possibly matching TRBD1 (6 bases). The germline V and J ends were trimmed by 6 bases and 8 bases, with 16 bases remaining between them. From germline, CDR1 is MNHEY and CDR2 SMNVEV (reference sequence). The CDR3 consists of 13 residues. The CDR3 bases are TGTGCCAGCAGGGCAAATTGGGGGCACGGCTACACCTTC. Residues: CASRANWGHGYTF.

The rearrangement joins TRBV20-1 to TRBJ2-5; 11 positions match TRBD1. CDR3 size: 17 residues. Germline CDR1 and CDR2: DFQATT and SNEGSKA (reference sequence). V shed 5 bases, J shed 5 bases, and the junction held 16 bases outside the gene matches. CDR3 DNA sequence: TGCAGTGCTCGAAGCGAGGACAGGGGGCTTGGGTTGGAGACCCAGTACTTC. It specifies CSARSEDRGLGLETQYF.

The sample holds a few counts of this clonotype. This rearrangement joins TRBV20-1 to TRBJ1-4; the match to TRBD1 covers 10 bases. The trim removed 6 bases at V and 8 bases at J, leaving 6 bases unmatched. Germline CDR1 DFQATT, CDR2 SNEGSKA (reference sequence). This CDR3 has 13 amino acids. CDR3 residues: CSAKTGGREKLFF. The DNA of the CDR3 is TGCAGTGCCAAGACAGGGGGCCGGGAAAAACTGTTTTTT.